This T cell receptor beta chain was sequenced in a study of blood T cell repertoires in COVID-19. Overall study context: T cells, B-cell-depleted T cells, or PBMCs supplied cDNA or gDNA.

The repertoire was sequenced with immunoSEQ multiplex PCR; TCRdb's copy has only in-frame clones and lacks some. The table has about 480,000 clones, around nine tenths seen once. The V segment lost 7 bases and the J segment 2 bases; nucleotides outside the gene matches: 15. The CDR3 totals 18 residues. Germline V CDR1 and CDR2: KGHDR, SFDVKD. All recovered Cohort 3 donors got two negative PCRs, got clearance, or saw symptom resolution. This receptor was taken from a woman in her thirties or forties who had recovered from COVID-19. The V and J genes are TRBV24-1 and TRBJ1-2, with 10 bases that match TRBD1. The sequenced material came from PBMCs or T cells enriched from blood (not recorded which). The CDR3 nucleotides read TGTGCCACCAGCGGTAAGGGACAGGGGCCGAATACGAACTATGGCTACACCTTC. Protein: CATSGKGQGPNTNYGYTF.